This TCR beta chain comes out of a study of blood T cell repertoires in COVID-19. Libraries were prepared by immunoSEQ multiplex PCR; TCRdb keeps only in-frame clonotypes and omits some of them. In the table there are around 110,000 clones, about 89% of which are singletons. The sample was peripheral blood. This receptor was identified in a man aged 40-50 years with acute or convalescent COVID-19.

CDR3 sequence (DNA): TGTGCCAGCAGTTACTCGATGCCCCCTAGAGGGATTGGCTACACCTTC. Translation gives CASSYSMPPRGIGYTF. J is TRBJ1-2 and V is TRBV6-5, with D hard to call. The CDR3 spans 16 residues. Germline values: CDR1 MNHEY, CDR2 SVGAGI. Trimming shortened V by 0 bases and J by 7 bases, and 18 bases separated the two germline ends.